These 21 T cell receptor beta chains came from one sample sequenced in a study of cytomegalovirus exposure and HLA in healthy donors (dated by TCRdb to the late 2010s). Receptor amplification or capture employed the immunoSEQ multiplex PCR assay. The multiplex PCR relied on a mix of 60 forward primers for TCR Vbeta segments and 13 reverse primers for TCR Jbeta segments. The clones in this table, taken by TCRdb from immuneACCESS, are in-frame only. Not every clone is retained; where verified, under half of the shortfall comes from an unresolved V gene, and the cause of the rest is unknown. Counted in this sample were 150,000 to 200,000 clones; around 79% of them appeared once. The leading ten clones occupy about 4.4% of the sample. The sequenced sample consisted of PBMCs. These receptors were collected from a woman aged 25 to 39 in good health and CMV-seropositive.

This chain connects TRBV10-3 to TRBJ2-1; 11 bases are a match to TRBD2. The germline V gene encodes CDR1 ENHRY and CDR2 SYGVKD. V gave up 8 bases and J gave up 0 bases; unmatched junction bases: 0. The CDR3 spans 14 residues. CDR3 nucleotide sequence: TGTGCCATCGGACTAGCGGGCTCCTACAATGAGCAGTTCTTC. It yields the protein CAIGLAGSYNEQFF.

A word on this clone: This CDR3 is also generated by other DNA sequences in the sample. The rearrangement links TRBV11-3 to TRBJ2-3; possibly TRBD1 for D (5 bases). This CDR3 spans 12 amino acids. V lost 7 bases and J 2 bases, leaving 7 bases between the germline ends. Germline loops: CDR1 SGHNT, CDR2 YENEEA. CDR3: CASKGPTDTQYF. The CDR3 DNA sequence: TGTGCCAGCAAGGGGCCCACAGATACGCAGTATTTT.

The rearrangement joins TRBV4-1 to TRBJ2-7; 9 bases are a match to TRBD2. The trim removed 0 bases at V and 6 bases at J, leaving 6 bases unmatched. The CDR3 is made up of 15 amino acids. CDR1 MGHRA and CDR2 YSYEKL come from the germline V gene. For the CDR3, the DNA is TGCGCCAGCAGCCAAGATCGGCTAGCGGGGACCGAGCAGTACTTC. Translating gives CASSQDRLAGTEQYF.

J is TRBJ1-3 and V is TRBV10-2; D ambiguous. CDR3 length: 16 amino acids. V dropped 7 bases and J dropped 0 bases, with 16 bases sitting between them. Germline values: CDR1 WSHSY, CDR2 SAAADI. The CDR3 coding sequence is TGCGCCAGCACGCGGGGAGAACAATTCTCTGGAAACACCATATATTTT. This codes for CASTRGEQFSGNTIYF.

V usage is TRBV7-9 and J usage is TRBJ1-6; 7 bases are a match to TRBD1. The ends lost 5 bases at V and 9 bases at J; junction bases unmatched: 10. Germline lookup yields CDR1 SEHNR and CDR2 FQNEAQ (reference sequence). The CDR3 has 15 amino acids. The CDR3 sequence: CASSAAGTVSSPLHF. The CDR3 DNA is TGTGCCAGCAGCGCAGCCGGGACAGTAAGTTCACCCCTCCACTTT.

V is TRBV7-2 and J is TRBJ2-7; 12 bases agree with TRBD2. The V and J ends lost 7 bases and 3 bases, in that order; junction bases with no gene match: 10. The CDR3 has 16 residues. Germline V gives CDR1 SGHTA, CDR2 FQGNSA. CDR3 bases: TGTGCCAGCACTCCCCGGACTAGCGGGATGGGCTACGAGCAGTACTTC. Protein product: CASTPRTSGMGYEQYF.

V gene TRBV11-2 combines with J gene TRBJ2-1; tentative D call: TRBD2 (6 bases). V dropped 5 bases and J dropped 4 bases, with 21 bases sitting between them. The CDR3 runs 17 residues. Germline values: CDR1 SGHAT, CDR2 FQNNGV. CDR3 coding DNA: TGTGCCAGCAGCCTCCGGTTTGGTAGCGGAGAATACAATGAGCAGTTCTTC. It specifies CASSLRFGSGEYNEQFF.

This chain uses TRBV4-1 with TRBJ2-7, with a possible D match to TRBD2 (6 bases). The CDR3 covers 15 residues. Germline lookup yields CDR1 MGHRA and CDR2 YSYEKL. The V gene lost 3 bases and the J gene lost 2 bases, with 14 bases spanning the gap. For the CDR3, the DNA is TGCGCCAGCAGCCACGGAGAGAGGACTACCTACGAGCAGTACTTC. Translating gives CASSHGERTTYEQYF.

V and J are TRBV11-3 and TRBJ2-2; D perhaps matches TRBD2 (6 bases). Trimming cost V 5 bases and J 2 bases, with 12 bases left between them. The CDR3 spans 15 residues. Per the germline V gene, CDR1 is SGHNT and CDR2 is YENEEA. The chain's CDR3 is CASSPYAGNTGELFF. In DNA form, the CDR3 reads TGTGCCAGCAGCCCGTATGCGGGAAACACCGGGGAGCTGTTTTTT.

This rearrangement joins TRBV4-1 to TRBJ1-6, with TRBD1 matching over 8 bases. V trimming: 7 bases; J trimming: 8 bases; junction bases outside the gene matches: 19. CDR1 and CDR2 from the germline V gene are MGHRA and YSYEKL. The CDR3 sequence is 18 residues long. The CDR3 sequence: CASNAANRGVDGHSPLHF. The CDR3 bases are TGCGCCAGCAACGCAGCCAACAGGGGGGTTGATGGACATTCACCCCTCCACTTT.

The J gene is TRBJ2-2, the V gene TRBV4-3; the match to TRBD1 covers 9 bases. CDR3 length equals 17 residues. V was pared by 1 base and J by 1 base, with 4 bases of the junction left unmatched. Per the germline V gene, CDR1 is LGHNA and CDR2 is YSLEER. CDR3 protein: CASSQGRDRVNTGELFF. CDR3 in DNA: TGCGCCAGCAGCCAAGGCCGGGACAGGGTGAACACCGGGGAGCTGTTTTTT.

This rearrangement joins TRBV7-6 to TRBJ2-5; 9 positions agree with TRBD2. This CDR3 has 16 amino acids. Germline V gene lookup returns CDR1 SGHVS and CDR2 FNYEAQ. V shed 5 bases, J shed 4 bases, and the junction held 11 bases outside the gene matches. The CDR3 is CASSLGRAGGRETQYF. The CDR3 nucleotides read TGTGCCAGCAGCCTCGGGAGGGCGGGGGGGCGAGAGACCCAGTACTTC.

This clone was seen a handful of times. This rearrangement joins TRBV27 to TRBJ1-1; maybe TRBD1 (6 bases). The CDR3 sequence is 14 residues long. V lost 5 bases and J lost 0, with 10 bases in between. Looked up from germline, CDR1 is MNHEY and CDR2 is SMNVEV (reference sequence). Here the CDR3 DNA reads TGTGCCAGCAGTGACCAGGGGATGAACACTGAAGCTTTCTTT. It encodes CASSDQGMNTEAFF.

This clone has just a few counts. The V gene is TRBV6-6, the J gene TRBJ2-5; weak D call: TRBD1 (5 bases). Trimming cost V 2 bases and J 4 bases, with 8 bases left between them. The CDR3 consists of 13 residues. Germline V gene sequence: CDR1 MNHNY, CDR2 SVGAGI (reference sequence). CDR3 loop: CASSYRGRETQYF. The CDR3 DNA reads TGTGCCAGCAGTTACAGGGGTCGAGAGACCCAGTACTTC.

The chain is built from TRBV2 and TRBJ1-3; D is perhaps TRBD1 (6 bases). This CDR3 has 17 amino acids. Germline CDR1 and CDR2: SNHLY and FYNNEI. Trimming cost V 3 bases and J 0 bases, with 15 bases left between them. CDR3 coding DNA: TGTGCCAGCAGTGAGTTAGGGGGGGACCCCTCTGGAAACACCATATATTTT. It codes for CASSELGGDPSGNTIYF.

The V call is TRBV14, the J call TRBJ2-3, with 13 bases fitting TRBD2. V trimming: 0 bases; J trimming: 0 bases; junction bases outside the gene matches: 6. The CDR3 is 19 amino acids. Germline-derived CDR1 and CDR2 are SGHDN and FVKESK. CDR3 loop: CASSQETSGRFSSTDTQYF. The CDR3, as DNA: TGTGCCAGCAGCCAAGAGACTAGCGGGAGGTTTTCTAGCACAGATACGCAGTATTTT.

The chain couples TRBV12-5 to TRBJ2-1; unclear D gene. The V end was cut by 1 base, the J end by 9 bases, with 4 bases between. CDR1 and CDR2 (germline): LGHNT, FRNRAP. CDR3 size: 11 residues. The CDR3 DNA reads TGTGCTAGTGGTTTGGGTATTGAGCAGTTCTTC. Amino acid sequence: CASGLGIEQFF.

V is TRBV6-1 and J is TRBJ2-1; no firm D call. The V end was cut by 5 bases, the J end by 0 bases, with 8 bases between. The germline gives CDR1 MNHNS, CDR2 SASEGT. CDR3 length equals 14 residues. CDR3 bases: TGTGCCAGCAGTCCGCGGAGCTCCTACAATGAGCAGTTCTTC. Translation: CASSPRSSYNEQFF.

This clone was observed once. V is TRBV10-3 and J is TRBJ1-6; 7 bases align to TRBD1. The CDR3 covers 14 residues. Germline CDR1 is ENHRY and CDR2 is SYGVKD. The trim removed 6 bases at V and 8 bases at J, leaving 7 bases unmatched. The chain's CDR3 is CAIRKGANDSPLHF. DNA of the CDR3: TGTGCCATCAGGAAGGGGGCGAACGATTCACCCCTCCACTTT.

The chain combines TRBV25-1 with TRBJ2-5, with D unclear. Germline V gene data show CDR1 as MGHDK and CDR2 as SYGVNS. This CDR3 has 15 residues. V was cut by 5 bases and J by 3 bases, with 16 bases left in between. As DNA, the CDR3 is TGTGCCAGCAGTAAAACAAGACCTGGAGAAGAGACCCAGTACTTC. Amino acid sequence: CASSKTRPGEETQYF.

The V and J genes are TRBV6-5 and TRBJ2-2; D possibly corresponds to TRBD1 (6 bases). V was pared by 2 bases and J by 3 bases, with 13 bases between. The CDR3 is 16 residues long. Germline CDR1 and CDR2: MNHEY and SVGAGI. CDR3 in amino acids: CASSYARDTYTGELFF. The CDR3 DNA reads TGTGCCAGCAGTTACGCTAGGGACACCTACACCGGGGAGCTGTTTTTT.